This T cell receptor (beta chain) originates from a study of blood T cell repertoires in COVID-19. CDR1 is SGHRS and CDR2 is YFSETQ in the germline V gene. Trimming took 0 bases from V and 2 from J, leaving 9 bases between them. CDR3 length: 14 amino acids. The table came from immunoSEQ multiplex PCR; TCRdb's copy has only in-frame clones and leaves some out. The sample shows 150,000 to 200,000 clones, 80% to 90% of them seen only once. The sequence came from an elderly woman with acute or convalescent COVID-19. The sequencing input was peripheral blood. The gene calls are TRBV5-1 and TRBJ2-7, with D maybe TRBD1 (6 bases). The CDR3 is CASSLVQGPYEQYF. CDR3 nucleotide sequence: TGCGCCAGCAGCTTGGTACAGGGTCCCTACGAGCAGTACTTC.